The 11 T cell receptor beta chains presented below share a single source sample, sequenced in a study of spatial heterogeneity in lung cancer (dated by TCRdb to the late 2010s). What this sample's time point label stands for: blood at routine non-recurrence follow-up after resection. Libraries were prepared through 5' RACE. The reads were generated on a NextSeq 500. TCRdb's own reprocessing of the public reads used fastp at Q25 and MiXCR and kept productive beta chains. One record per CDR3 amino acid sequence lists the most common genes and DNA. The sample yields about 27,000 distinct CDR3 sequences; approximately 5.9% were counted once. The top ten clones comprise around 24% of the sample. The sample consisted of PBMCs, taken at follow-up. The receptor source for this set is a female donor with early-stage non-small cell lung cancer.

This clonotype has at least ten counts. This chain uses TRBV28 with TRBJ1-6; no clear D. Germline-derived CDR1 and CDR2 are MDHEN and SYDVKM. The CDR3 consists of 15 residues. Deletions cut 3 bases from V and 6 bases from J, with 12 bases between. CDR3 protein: CASSLSFIPNSPLHF. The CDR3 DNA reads TGTGCCAGCAGTTTGTCGTTCATCCCTAATTCACCCCTCCACTTT. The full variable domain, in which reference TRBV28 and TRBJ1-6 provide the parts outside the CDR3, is DVKVTQSSRYLVKRTGEKVFLECVQDMDHENMFWYRQDPGLGLRLIYFSYDVKMKEKGDIPEGYSVSREKKERFSLILESASTNQTSMYLCASSLSFIPNSPLHFGNGTRLTVT.

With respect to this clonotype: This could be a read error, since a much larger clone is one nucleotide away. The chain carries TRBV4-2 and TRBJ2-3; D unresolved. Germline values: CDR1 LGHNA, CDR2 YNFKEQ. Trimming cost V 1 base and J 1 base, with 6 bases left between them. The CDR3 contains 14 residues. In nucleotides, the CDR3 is TGTGCCAGCAGCCAAGCAAAGTGCACAGATACGCAGTATTTT. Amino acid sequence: CASSQAKCTDTQYF.

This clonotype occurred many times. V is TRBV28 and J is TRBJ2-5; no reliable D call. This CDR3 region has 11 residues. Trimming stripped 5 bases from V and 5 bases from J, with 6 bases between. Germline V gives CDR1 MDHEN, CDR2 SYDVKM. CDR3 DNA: TGTGCCAGCAGTATTCAGGAGACCCAGTACTTC. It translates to CASSIQETQYF. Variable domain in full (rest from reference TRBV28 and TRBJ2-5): DVKVTQSSRYLVKRTGEKVFLECVQDMDHENMFWYRQDPGLGLRLIYFSYDVKMKEKGDIPEGYSVSREKKERFSLILESASTNQTSMYLCASSIQETQYFGPGTRLLVL.

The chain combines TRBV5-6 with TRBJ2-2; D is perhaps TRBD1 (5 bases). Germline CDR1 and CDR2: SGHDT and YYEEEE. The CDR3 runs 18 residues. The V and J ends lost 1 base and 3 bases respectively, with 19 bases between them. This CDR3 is CASSLIGALTGDTGELFF. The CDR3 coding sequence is TGTGCCAGCAGCTTGATAGGGGCGTTAACTGGGGACACCGGGGAGCTGTTTTTT.

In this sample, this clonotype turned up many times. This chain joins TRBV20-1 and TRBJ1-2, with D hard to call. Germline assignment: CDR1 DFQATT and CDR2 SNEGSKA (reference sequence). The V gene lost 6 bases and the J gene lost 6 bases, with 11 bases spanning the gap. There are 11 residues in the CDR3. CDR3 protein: CSANRDHGYTF. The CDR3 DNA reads TGCAGTGCCAACCGGGATCATGGCTACACCTTC.

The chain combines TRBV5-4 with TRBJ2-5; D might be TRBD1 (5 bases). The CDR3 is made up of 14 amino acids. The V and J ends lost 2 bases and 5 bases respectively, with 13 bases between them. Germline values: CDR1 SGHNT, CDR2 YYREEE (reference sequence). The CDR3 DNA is TGTGCCAGCAGCTTCCAATCAGGGATGGAGACCCAGTACTTC. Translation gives CASSFQSGMETQYF. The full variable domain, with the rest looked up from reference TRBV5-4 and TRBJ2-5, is ETGVTQSPTHLIKTRGQQVTLRCSSQSGHNTVSWYQQALGQGPQFIFQYYREEENGRGNFPPRFSGLQFPNYSSELNVNALELDDSALYLCASSFQSGMETQYFGPGTRLLVL.

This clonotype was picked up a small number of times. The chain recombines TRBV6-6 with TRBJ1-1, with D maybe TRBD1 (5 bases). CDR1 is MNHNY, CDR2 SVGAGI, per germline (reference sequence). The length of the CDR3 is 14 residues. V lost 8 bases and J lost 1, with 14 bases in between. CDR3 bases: TGTGCCAGCGGTACTAGACAGACGAACACTGAAGCTTTCTTT. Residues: CASGTRQTNTEAFF.

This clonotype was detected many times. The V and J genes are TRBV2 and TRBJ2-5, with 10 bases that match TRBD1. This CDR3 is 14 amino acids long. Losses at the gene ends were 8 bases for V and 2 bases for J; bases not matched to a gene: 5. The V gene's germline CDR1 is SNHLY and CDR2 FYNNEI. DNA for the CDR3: TGTGCCAGCGGGGGACAGGGGAAGCAAGAGACCCAGTACTTC. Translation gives CASGGQGKQETQYF.

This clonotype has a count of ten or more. The CDR3 region is CASSDRTSGSRYEQYF. CDR3 DNA sequence: TGTGCCAGCAGCGACCGGACTAGCGGGAGCCGATACGAGCAGTACTTC. This chain joins TRBV7-2 and TRBJ2-7; TRBD2 agrees at 13 bases. With 5 bases clipped from V and 4 bases from J, the junction kept 8 bases outside the gene matches. Germline lookup yields CDR1 SGHTA and CDR2 FQGNSA. The CDR3 spans 16 residues.

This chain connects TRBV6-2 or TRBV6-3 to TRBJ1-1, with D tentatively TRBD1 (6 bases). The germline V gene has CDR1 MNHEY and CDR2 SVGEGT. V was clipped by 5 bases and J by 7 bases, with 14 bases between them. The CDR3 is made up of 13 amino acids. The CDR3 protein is CASSTNRADEAFF. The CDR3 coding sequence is TGTGCCAGCAGTACCAACAGGGCTGATGAAGCTTTCTTT.

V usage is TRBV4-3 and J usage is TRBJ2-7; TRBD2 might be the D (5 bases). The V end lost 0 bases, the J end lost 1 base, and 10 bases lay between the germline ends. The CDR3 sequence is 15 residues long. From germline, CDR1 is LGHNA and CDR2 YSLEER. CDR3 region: CASSQEGGQSYEQYF. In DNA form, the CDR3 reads TGCGCCAGCAGCCAAGAAGGCGGGCAATCCTACGAGCAGTACTTC.